The clone carrying this TCR beta chain was seen more than once but under ten times. The antigen remains undetermined. PCR was performed a second time for about 7 to 11 cycles using a sample-barcoded 5' primer and a J-beta primer mix. A template-switch adaptor with 12 random nucleotides tagged each cDNA molecule. One entry per CDR3 protein, called by TCRdb with MiXCR from the 5' RACE reads. Of about a million distinct CDR3 sequences listed, 51% are singletons. The entry originates in a study of blood T cells in healthy people across ages. Findings and caveats of the study: Getting older went along with TCR beta diversity per million T cells dropping roughly linearly. Both higher diversity and more naive CD4+ cells marked long-lived donors when set against aged donors. Naive T cell percentage showed a strong correlation with the diversity of TCR beta.

The CDR3 is 12 residues long. Trimming took off 8 bases at V and 7 bases at J, with 15 bases between the two ends. The germline gives CDR1 LNHNV, CDR2 YYDKDF (reference sequence). This sequence joins TRBV15 and TRBJ2-7, with D perhaps TRBD1 or TRBD2 (7 bases each). This TCR was recovered from a woman in her fifties or sixties in good health. Material for sequencing was blood. The CDR3 spells CATFTGEGEQYF. CDR3 bases: TGTGCCACCTTCACAGGGGAGGGGGAGCAGTACTTC. Supplemented by reference TRBV15 and TRBJ2-7, the full variable domain reads DAMVIQNPRYQVTQFGKPVTLSCSQTLNHNVMYWYQQKSSQAPKLLFHYYDKDFNNEADTPDNFQSRRPNTSFCFLDIRSPGLGDTAMYLCATFTGEGEQYFGPGTRLTVT.